These T cell receptor beta chains were read from a single sample in a study of cytomegalovirus exposure and HLA in healthy donors. Profiled with immunoSEQ multiplex PCR; TCRdb holds only in-frame clones, not every one. The sample has some 120,000 clones, 80% to 90% seen once. The sample was PBMCs. Every receptor here comes from a male donor in good health and CMV-seropositive. The CDR3 runs from the conserved cysteine through the conserved F or W. D genes are given only for firm matches. Size values are once, few and many counts, or a class for expanded clones, and some rows have none.

DNA: TGTGCCAGCAGCCCTGGAGGAGCGGGAGGGCAAGAGACCCAGTACTTC
CDR3: CASSPGGAGGQETQYF
size: .
J: TRBJ2-5
D: TRBD2
V: TRBV9

DNA: TGCGCCAGCGGACCGGGACAGGGCACTGAAGCTTTCTTT
CDR3: CASGPGQGTEAFF
size: .
J: TRBJ1-1
D: TRBD1
V: TRBV5-1

DNA: TGTGCCAGCTCACCATCGAGCGGGAGGCTGCACGGGGAGCTGTTTTTT
CDR3: CASSPSSGRLHGELFF
size: .
J: TRBJ2-2
D: TRBD2
V: TRBV18

DNA: TGTGCCAGTAGGCAGGGTGCGGGAACTAGCACAGATACGCAGTATTTT
CDR3: CASRQGAGTSTDTQYF
size: .
J: TRBJ2-3
D: .
V: TRBV19

DNA: TGTGCCAGCACTTCTTGGACTAGCGGGAGCTATGAGCAGTTCTTC
CDR3: CASTSWTSGSYEQFF
size: .
J: TRBJ2-1
D: TRBD2
V: TRBV2

DNA: TGTGCCAGCAGCATACAGGGGGACTCCTACAATGAGCAGTTCTTC
CDR3: CASSIQGDSYNEQFF
size: .
J: TRBJ2-1
D: TRBD1
V: TRBV9

DNA: TGTGCCACCCTCAGACAGGGATTCGCAGATACGCAGTATTTT
CDR3: CATLRQGFADTQYF
size: .
J: TRBJ2-3
D: TRBD1
V: TRBV10-3

DNA: TGTGCCAGCGGTTTAACGAGCTCCTACAATGAGCAGTTCTTC
CDR3: CASGLTSSYNEQFF
size: few
J: TRBJ2-1
D: .
V: TRBV2

DNA: TGTGCCAGCAGCCAATCGCAGAACTACGAGCAGTACTTC
CDR3: CASSQSQNYEQYF
size: .
J: TRBJ2-7
D: .
V: TRBV7-2

DNA: TGTGCCAGCAGCCCCCCACGGGGGACCCAGTACTTC
CDR3: CASSPPRGTQYF
size: .
J: TRBJ2-5
D: .
V: TRBV7-9

DNA: TGTGCCAGCAGGGCCGGGACAGTACCGGGGGAGCTGTTTTTT
CDR3: CASRAGTVPGELFF
size: .
J: TRBJ2-2
D: TRBD1
V: TRBV6-5

DNA: TGTGCCAGTAGAGCCCAGGATTCTCTCTACGAGCAGTACTTC
CDR3: CASRAQDSLYEQYF
size: .
J: TRBJ2-7
D: .
V: TRBV19

DNA: TGTGCCAGCAGTGAAGGGGACAGCTTCTACGAGCAGTACTTC
CDR3: CASSEGDSFYEQYF
size: .
J: TRBJ2-7
D: TRBD1
V: TRBV6-1

DNA: TGTGCCAGCAGCCCAAACATAAATAGCAATCAGCCCCAGCATTTT
CDR3: CASSPNINSNQPQHF
size: .
J: TRBJ1-5
D: .
V: TRBV11-2

DNA: TGTGCCAGCAGCTTGTCGGACGAGCAGTACTTC
CDR3: CASSLSDEQYF
size: .
J: TRBJ2-7
D: .
V: TRBV5-4

DNA: TGTGCCACCAGCAGGAGCCCATCGGCAGGTGATGAGCAGTTCTTC
CDR3: CATSRSPSAGDEQFF
size: .
J: TRBJ2-1
D: .
V: TRBV15

DNA: TGTGCCAGCAGTTTTCGCGGGAGGGTCTACGAGCAGTACTTC
CDR3: CASSFRGRVYEQYF
size: .
J: TRBJ2-7
D: TRBD2
V: TRBV28

DNA: TGTGCCAGCAGCCGAGATTACCCCACCCCAGGGTATGGCTACACCTTC
CDR3: CASSRDYPTPGYGYTF
size: .
J: TRBJ1-2
D: .
V: TRBV7-9

DNA: TGTGCCAGTAGTATGCAGGGGAATAGCAATCAGCCCCAGCATTTT
CDR3: CASSMQGNSNQPQHF
size: .
J: TRBJ1-5
D: .
V: TRBV19

DNA: TGTGCCAGCAGTTACTCCGGGACAGGGCTCGACGAGCAGTACTTC
CDR3: CASSYSGTGLDEQYF
size: few
J: TRBJ2-7
D: TRBD1
V: TRBV6-5

DNA: TGTGCCAGCAGCACGAAGCGGGAGGGCTCCGGGGGGGGCGAGCAGTACTTC
CDR3: CASSTKREGSGGGEQYF
size: .
J: TRBJ2-7
D: TRBD2
V: TRBV7-9

DNA: TGTGCCAGCAGCCCCACTAGTGCCTCCTACAATGAGCAGTTCTTC
CDR3: CASSPTSASYNEQFF
size: .
J: TRBJ2-1
D: .
V: TRBV7-2